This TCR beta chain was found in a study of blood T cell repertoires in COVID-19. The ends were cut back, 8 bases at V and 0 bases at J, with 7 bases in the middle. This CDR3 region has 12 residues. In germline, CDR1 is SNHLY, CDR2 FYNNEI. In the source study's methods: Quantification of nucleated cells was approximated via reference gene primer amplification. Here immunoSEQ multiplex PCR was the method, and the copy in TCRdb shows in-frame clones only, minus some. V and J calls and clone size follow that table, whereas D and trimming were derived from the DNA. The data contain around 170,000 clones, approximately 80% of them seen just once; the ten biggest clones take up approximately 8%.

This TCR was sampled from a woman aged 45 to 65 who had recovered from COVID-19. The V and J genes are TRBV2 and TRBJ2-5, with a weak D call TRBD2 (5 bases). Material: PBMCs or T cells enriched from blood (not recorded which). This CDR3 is CASRGYQETQYF. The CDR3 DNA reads TGTGCCAGCCGAGGGTACCAAGAGACCCAGTACTTC.